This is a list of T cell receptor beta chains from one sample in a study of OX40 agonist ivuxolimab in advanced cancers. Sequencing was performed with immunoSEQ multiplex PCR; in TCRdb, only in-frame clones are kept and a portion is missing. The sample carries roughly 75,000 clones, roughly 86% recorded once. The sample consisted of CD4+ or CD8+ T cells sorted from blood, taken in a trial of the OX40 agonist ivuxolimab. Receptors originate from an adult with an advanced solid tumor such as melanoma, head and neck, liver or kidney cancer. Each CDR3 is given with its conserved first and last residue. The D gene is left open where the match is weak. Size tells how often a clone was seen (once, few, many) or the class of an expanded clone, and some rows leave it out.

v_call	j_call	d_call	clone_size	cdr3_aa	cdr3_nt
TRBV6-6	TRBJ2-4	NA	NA	CASSYGKDIQYF	TGTGCCAGCAGTTACGGGAAGGACATTCAGTACTTC
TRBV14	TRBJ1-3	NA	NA	CASSLSPRGVRGNTIYF	TGTGCCAGCAGCCTCTCACCCCGGGGGGTTCGTGGAAACACCATATATTTT
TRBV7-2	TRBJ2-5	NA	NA	CASSSPAGVYGTQYF	TGTGCCAGCAGCTCCCCGGCAGGAGTGTACGGGACCCAGTACTTC
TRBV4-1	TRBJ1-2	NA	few	CASSRMAGANYGYTF	TGCGCCAGCAGCCGCATGGCAGGCGCGAACTATGGCTACACCTTC
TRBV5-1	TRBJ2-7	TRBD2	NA	CASSSGTSIYEQYF	TGCGCCAGCAGCTCCGGGACTAGCATCTACGAGCAGTACTTC
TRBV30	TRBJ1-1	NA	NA	CAWRVFSEAFF	TGTGCCTGGAGGGTATTCTCTGAAGCTTTCTTT
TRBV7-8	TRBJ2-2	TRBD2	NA	CASSLRLAGDGGELFF	TGTGCCAGCAGCTTACGACTAGCGGGAGACGGCGGGGAGCTGTTTTTT
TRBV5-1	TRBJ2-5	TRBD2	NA	CASSSAGEGETQYF	TGCGCCAGCAGCTCTGCGGGAGAGGGCGAGACCCAGTACTTC
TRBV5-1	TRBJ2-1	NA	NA	CASSLGIIYNEQFF	TGCGCCAGCAGCCTGGGGATCATTTACAATGAGCAGTTCTTC
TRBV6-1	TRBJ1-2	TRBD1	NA	CASSARQGEGYTF	TGTGCCAGCAGTGCCCGACAGGGTGAGGGCTACACCTTC
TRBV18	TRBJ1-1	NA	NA	CASSPVRAVVNTEAFF	TGTGCCAGCTCACCGGTCAGGGCTGTCGTGAACACTGAAGCTTTCTTT
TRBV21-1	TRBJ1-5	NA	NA	CASIRIGKNQPQHF	TGTGCCAGCATCCGCATAGGGAAGAATCAGCCCCAGCATTTT
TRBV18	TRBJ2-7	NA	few	CASSPSNSEQYF	TGTGCCAGCTCACCTTCTAACTCCGAGCAGTACTTC
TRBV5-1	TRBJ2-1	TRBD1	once	CASSLRQGAGNEQFF	TGCGCCAGCAGCTTGCGGCAGGGGGCTGGGAATGAGCAGTTCTTC
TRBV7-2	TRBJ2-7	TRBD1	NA	CASSFFDREREQYF	TGTGCCAGCAGCTTCTTCGACAGGGAGCGCGAGCAGTACTTC
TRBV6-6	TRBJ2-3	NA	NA	CASSYSMIDTQYF	TGTGCCAGCAGTTACTCGATGATAGATACGCAGTATTTT
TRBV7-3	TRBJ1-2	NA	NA	CASSLSQGDGYTF	TGTGCCAGCAGCTTGAGTCAGGGAGATGGTTACACCTTC